The 7 T cell receptor beta chains reported below all come from one sample, sequenced in a study of T cells after posttransplantation cyclophosphamide (dated by TCRdb to 2016 to 2017). The library was built by means of the immunoSEQ multiplex PCR assay. TCRdb retrieved this table from immuneACCESS and kept in-frame rearrangements only. Not all clones are present; in checked studies, unresolved V genes account for under half, and no reason is known for the remainder. The sample includes roughly 23,000 clones, with approximately 97% observed a single time. The top ten hold around 0.13% of the sample. Viable CD3+CD4+ or CD3+CD8+ cells that were CCR7+CD45RA+CD45RO-CD95-CD27+CD28+ were classified as naive T cells. The material sequenced was naive CD4+ T cells sorted from PBMCs. The receptor set was obtained from a man aged 45-60 years in good health, CMV-negative, and a related stem cell transplant donor.

The chain combines TRBV7-2 with TRBJ2-3; D remains ambiguous. Germline assignment: CDR1 SGHTA and CDR2 FQGNSA. The CDR3 spans 13 residues. V was pared by 1 base and J by 2 bases, with 4 bases between. CDR3 protein: CASSLVLTDTQYF. CDR3 nucleotide sequence: TGTGCCAGCAGCTTAGTTCTCACAGATACGCAGTATTTT. The variable domain in full, with the rest retrieved from reference TRBV7-2 and TRBJ2-3, is GAGVSQSPSNKVTEKGKDVELRCDPISGHTALYWYRQSLGQGLEFLIYFQGNSAPDKSGLPSDRFSAERTGGSVSTLTIQRTQQEDSAVYLCASSLVLTDTQYFGPGTRLTVL.

The J gene is TRBJ2-5, the V gene TRBV27, with TRBD1 identical over 9 bases. The V gene's germline CDR1 is MNHEY and CDR2 SMNVEV (reference sequence). V lost 2 bases to trimming and J lost 5 bases; unmatched junction nucleotides: 12. CDR3 length equals 17 residues. The CDR3 DNA is TGTGCCAGCAGTTTAGGGAGACCGGGACAGGGTGTGGAGACCCAGTACTTC. Its translation: CASSLGRPGQGVETQYF.

This chain links TRBV5-1 with TRBJ2-7; 9 bases are a match to TRBD1. The junction had 5 bases not matched to a gene; V was cut back by 2 bases and J by 5 bases. Germline loops: CDR1 SGHRS, CDR2 YFSETQ. This CDR3 region has 14 residues. This CDR3 reads CASSFGQGSDEQYF. The CDR3 DNA sequence: TGCGCCAGCAGCTTTGGACAGGGGTCCGACGAGCAGTACTTC.

The chain joins TRBV5-6 to TRBJ1-1; tentative D call: TRBD1 (6 bases). The CDR3 contains 13 residues. Germline CDR1 reads SGHDT; CDR2 reads YYEEEE. V shed 0 bases and J shed 7 bases, with 10 bases lying between them. The CDR3 DNA is TGTGCCAGCAGCTTGGTCAGGACAGATGAAGCTTTCTTT. Protein: CASSLVRTDEAFF.

This chain joins TRBV7-3 and TRBJ2-1, with D possibly being TRBD1 (5 bases). With 3 bases removed from V and 7 bases from J, the gap between germline ends came to 10 bases. CDR3 length: 13 amino acids. Germline lookup yields CDR1 SGHTA and CDR2 FQGTGA. CDR3 in amino acids: CASSLDNSNEQFF. CDR3 DNA sequence: TGTGCCAGCAGCTTGGACAACAGTAATGAGCAGTTCTTC.

The chain is built from TRBV7-9 and TRBJ2-7, with 7 nucleotides matching TRBD1. The CDR3 spans 12 residues. Per the germline V gene, CDR1 is SEHNR and CDR2 is FQNEAQ (reference sequence). V was clipped by 7 bases and J by 6 bases; unmatched bases: 6. CDR3 residues: CASTSRGREQYF. CDR3 DNA sequence: TGTGCCAGCACGTCTAGGGGGCGCGAGCAGTACTTC.

The rearrangement uses TRBV6-6 and TRBJ1-2; TRBD1 matches 7 bases. Trimming at V came to 8 bases and at J to 0 bases, leaving 12 bases not matched to a gene. This CDR3 is 16 amino acids long. Looked up from germline, CDR1 is MNHNY and CDR2 is SVGAGI (reference sequence). Written as DNA, the CDR3 is TGTGCCAGCTCGACCGGGACAGCTGAAGCTAACTATGGCTACACCTTC. Its protein product is CASSTGTAEANYGYTF.